The clone carrying this T cell receptor (beta chain) was detected a few times. Its specificity is unknown. This entry is derived from a study of blood T cells in healthy people across ages. Study-wide results and limits: Age advanced and TCR beta diversity per million T cells fell, roughly linearly.

Together with a sample-barcoded 5' primer, a J-beta primer mix was included in a second PCR lasting about 7 to 11 cycles. TCRdb called the 5' RACE reads again in MiXCR, with one record for every CDR3 protein. The sample holds about 680,000 distinct CDR3 sequences, 45% to 50% seen once. This CDR3 has 17 residues. With 3 bases clipped from V and 7 bases from J, the junction kept 16 bases outside the gene matches. The receptor's source is a woman aged 60 to 75 in good health. The chain recombines TRBV12-3 or TRBV12-4 with TRBJ2-3; TRBD1 matches at 7 bases. Sample: blood. The CDR3 loop reads CASSFARGRGRMNTQYF. For the CDR3, the DNA is TGTGCCAGCAGTTTCGCTCGGGGTAGGGGGCGCATGAATACGCAGTATTTT.